The present T cell receptor (beta chain) was sequenced within a study of cytotoxic CD8 clonotypes in ibrutinib-treated CLL (TCRdb year 2021). For the wider study: The cohort was composed of approximately 11 relapsed/refractory and roughly 14 treatment-naive patients; IGHV unmutated status was identified in approximately 17 patients. All remission and progressive disease samples were collected while patients were still receiving ibrutinib. Responses were partial in roughly 24 patients and complete in 2; after median approximately 66 months follow-up, about 14 stayed in remission and roughly twelve progressed. Cryopreserved peripheral blood mononuclear cells were obtained prior to treatment, at the time of response, and at either disease progression or sustained remission. Longitudinal samples were obtainable from about 30% of the roughly 90 participants in the trial. Response samples were taken after a median of approximately eleven months on treatment, ranging from about 6 to 40 months. An average of 255,043 productive templates and 94,082 productive rearrangements was obtained per sample.

For TCR beta library preparation, approximately 1.8 micrograms of genomic DNA was extracted from cryopreserved PBMCs. Longitudinal blood samples from CLL patients on ibrutinib monotherapy underwent high-throughput TCR beta sequencing. The patients were enrolled in a single-center, open-label phase 2 trial of ibrutinib monotherapy. This clone was seen only once. Its cognate antigen has yet to be identified. With only one base between it and a far larger clone, this is likely a read error. On a MiSeq, deep resolution sequencing aimed for a depth between 1 in 1 million and 1 in 200,000 T cells, with each clonotype covered roughly 10x on average. TCR beta libraries were generated with the immunoSEQ hsTCRB Kit. The original pipeline was this. ImmunoSEQ Data Assistant and ImmunoSEQ Analyzer were used for data analysis, and V, D and J genes were assigned according to IMGT definitions. Clonality, which ranges from 0 to 1, was calculated as one minus the normalized Shannon entropy of productive rearrangement frequencies. Only overrepresented clonotypes making up at least 0.05% of each patient's repertoire were included in the public clonotype analysis. Repertoires from about a dozen age-matched healthy donors in immuneACCESS were used as clonality controls. Entries here come from immuneACCESS through TCRdb and include only in-frame sequences with V and J called. Some clones fail to appear in such tables; in the studies checked, an unresolved V gene covers under half of the shortfall, and the cause of the remainder is unknown. V and J calls and clone size are copied from that table; D and trimming were computed from the DNA. The sample table shows around 330,000 clones, and about 64% are seen once. The biggest ten clones account for roughly 6.7% of the sample.

Study-wide conclusions, independent of this receptor: Clonality increased at ibrutinib response, stayed stable in sustained remission, and fell back toward baseline at progression. Sampling times were not matched between sustained-remission and progressing patients, and lymph node repertoires were not studied. At baseline, clonality was higher than in age-matched healthy donors and showed a strong correlation with circulating CD8+ T-cell counts. Public clonotypes were rare and either shrank or stayed stable during treatment, and the rise in clonality at ibrutinib response reflected expansion of private clonotypes.

CDR1 SGDLS and CDR2 YYNGEE are derived from the germline V gene. The CDR3 measures 14 amino acids from cysteine to phenylalanine. Here the CDR3 DNA is all that survives: 42 bases in frame from base 1. The starting material was PBMCs, obtained after 36 months of ibrutinib treatment. The receptor's source is a human donor with chronic lymphocytic leukemia. The V gene is TRBV9 and the J gene is TRBJ1-3; the D segment could be TRBD1, given 6 matching bases. The nucleotide sequence reads TGTACCAGCAGCGAGACAGGTTCTGGAAACACCATATATTTT. This is translated as CTSSETGSGNTIYF. Reference TRBV9 and TRBJ1-3 proteins supply the regions before and after the CDR3; the full variable domain is: DSGVTQTPKHLITATGQRVTLRCSPRSGDLSVYWYQQSLDQGLQFLIQYYNGEERAKGNILERFSAQQFPDLHSELNLSSLELGDSALYFCTSSETGSGNTIYFGEGSWLTVV.